This T cell receptor beta chain is drawn from a study of OX40 agonist ivuxolimab in advanced cancers. Study conclusions and caveats: CD4+ T cells averaged fewer expanded clones than CD8+ T cells. Those patients achieving a partial response at 0.1-3.0 mg/kg showed among the lowest clonal expansion. Certain nonresponding patients likewise had low normalized T-cell clonal expansion. Dosing at 0.1 to 3.0 mg/kg was accompanied by clonal expansion of CD4+ and CD8+ blood T cells by week 6.

About this clone: The antigen remains undetermined.

TCRdb keeps only in-frame clones here, not all; method: immunoSEQ multiplex PCR. The table has about 67,000 clones, about 89% seen once. The CDR3 sequence is 14 residues long. Trimming removed 0 bases from V and 10 bases from J, with 14 bases in between. The germline V gene has CDR1 SGDLS and CDR2 YYNGEE. The sequence came from an adult with an advanced solid tumor such as melanoma, head and neck, liver or kidney cancer. This chain joins TRBV9 and TRBJ2-1; D is ambiguous. Sequenced here: CD4+ or CD8+ T cells sorted from blood, sampled in a trial of the OX40 agonist ivuxolimab. The CDR3 bases are TGTGCCAGCAGCGTAGCTTGGGGAAAGGAGGAGCAGTTCTTC. This encodes CASSVAWGKEEQFF.